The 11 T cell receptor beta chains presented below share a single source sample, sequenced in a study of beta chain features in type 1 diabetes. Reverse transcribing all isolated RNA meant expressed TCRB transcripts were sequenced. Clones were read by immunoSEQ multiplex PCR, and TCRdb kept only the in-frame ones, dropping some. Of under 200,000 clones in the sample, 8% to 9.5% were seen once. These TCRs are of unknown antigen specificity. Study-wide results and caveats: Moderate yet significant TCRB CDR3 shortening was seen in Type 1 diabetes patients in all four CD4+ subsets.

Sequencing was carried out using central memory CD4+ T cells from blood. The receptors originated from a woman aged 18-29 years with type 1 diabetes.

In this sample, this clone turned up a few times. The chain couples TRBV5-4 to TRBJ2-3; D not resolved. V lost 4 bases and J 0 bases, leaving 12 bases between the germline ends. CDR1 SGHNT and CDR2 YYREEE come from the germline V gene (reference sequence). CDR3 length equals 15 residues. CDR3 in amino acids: CASSQTRTSTDTQYF. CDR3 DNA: TGTGCCAGCAGCCAGACAAGAACCAGCACAGATACGCAGTATTTT.

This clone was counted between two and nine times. The CDR3 sequence is CASDTSNTEAFF. DNA of the CDR3: TGTGCCAGCGACACCTCGAACACTGAAGCTTTCTTT. The chain uses TRBV28 and TRBJ1-1; D not certain. Germline CDR1 MDHEN, CDR2 SYDVKM. Trimming left V 8 bases short and J 1 base short, with 8 bases between. CDR3 size: 12 residues.

The CDR3 coding sequence is TGTGCCAGCAGTCCCTATACCTACGAGCAGTACTTC. It is translated as CASSPYTYEQYF. The J gene is TRBJ2-7, the V gene TRBV6-5; D is unresolved. The germline V gene encodes CDR1 MNHEY and CDR2 SVGAGI. The CDR3 covers 12 residues. Trimming took 5 bases from V and 2 from J, leaving 7 bases between them.

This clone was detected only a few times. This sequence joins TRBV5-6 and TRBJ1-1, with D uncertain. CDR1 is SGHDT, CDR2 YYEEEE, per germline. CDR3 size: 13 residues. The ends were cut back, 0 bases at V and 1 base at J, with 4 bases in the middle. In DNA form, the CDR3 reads TGTGCCAGCAGCTTGGGCGGGAACACTGAAGCTTTCTTT. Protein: CASSLGGNTEAFF.

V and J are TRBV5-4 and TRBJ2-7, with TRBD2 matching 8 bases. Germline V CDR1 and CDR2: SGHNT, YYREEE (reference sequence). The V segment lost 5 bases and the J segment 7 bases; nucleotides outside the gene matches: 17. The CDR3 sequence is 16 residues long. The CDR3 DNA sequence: TGTGCCAGCAGACGATATGCGGGGGCGGCGGGAGGAGAGCAGTACTTC. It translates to CASRRYAGAAGGEQYF.

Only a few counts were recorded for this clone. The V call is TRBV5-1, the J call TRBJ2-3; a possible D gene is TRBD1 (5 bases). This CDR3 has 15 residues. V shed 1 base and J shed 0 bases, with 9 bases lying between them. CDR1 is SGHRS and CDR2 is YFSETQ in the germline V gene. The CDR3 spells CASSLQTGSTDTQYF. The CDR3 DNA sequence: TGCGCCAGCAGCTTGCAAACAGGCAGCACAGATACGCAGTATTTT.

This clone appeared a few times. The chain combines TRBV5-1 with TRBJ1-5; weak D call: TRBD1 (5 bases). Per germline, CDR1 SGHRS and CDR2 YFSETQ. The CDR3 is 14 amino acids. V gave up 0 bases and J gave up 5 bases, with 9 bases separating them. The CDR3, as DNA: TGCGCCAGCAGCTTGGACGCCAGGGATCAGCCCCAGCATTTT. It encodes CASSLDARDQPQHF.

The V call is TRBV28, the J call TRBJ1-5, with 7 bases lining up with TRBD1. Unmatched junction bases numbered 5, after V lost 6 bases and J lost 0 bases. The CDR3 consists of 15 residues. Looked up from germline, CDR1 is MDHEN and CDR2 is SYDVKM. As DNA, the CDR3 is TGTGCCAGCAGCCGGGACAGTTATAGCAATCAGCCCCAGCATTTT. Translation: CASSRDSYSNQPQHF.

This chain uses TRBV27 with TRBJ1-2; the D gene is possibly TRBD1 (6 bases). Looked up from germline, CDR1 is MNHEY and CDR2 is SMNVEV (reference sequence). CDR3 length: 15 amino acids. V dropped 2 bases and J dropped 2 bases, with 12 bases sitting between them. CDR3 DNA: TGTGCCAGCAGTTTAAAGGGACAAAAGAACTATGGCTACACCTTC. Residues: CASSLKGQKNYGYTF.

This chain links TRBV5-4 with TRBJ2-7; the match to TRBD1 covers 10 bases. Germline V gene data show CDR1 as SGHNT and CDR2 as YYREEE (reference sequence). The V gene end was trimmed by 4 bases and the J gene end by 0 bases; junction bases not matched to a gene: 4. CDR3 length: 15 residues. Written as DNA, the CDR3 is TGTGCCAGCAGCCCGGGACAGGGGAGCTCCTACGAGCAGTACTTC. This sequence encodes CASSPGQGSSYEQYF.

CDR3 DNA sequence: TGTGCCAGCAGTTTAGGGGACTACAGCACAGATACGCAGTATTTT. This translates into CASSLGDYSTDTQYF. The J gene is TRBJ2-3, the V gene TRBV28, with 7 bases that match TRBD2. V gave up 2 bases and J gave up 0 bases; unmatched junction bases: 2. Germline values: CDR1 MDHEN, CDR2 SYDVKM. This CDR3 contains 15 residues.